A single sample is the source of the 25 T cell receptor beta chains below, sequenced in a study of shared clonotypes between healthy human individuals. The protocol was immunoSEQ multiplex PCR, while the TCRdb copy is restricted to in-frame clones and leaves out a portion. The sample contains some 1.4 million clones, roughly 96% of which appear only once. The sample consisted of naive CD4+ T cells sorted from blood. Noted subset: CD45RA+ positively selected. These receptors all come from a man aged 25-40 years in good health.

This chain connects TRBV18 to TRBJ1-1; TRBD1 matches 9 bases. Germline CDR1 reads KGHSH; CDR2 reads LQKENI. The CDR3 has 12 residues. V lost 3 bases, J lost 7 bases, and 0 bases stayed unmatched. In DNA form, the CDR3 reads TGTGCCAGCTCACCGACAGGGGGTGAAGCTTTCTTT. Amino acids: CASSPTGGEAFF.

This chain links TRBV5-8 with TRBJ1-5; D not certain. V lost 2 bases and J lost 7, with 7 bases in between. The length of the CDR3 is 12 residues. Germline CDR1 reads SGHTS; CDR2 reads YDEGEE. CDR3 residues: CASSFWTQPQHF. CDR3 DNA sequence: TGTGCCAGCAGCTTCTGGACCCAGCCCCAGCATTTT.

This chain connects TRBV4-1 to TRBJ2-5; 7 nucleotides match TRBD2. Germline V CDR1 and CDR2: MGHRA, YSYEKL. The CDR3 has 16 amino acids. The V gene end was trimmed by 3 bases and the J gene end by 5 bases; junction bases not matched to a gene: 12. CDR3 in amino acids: CASSQGWEGRAETQYF. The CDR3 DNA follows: TGCGCCAGCAGCCAGGGCTGGGAGGGCCGTGCGGAGACCCAGTACTTC.

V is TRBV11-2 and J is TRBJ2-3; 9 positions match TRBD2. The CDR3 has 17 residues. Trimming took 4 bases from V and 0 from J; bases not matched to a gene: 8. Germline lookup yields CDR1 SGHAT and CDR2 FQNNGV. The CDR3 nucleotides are TGTGCCAGCAGCTCCCTAAGACTAGCGGCTAGCACAGATACGCAGTATTTT. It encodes CASSSLRLAASTDTQYF.

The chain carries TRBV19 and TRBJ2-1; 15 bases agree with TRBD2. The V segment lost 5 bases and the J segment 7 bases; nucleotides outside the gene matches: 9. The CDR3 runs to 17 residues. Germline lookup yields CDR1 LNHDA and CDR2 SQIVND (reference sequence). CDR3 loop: CASSVRTSGRGLNEQFF. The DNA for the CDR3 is TGTGCCAGTAGTGTACGGACTAGCGGGAGGGGATTAAATGAGCAGTTCTTC.

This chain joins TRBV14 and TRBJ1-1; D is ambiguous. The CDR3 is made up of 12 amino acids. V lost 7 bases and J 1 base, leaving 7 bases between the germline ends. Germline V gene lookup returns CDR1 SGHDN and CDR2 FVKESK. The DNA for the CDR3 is TGTGCCAGCAAAGGATCGAACACTGAAGCTTTCTTT. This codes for CASKGSNTEAFF.

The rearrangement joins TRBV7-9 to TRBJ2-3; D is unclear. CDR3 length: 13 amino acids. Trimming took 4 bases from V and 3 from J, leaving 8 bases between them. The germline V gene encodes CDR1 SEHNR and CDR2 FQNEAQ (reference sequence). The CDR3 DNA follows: TGTGCCAGCAGCTACAAACTGACAGATACGCAGTATTTT. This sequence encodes CASSYKLTDTQYF.

For the CDR3, the DNA is TGTGCCAGCAGCTTGGTTGGGGAGGGCGTTAATGAAAAACTGTTTTTT. Translation gives CASSLVGEGVNEKLFF. The chain uses TRBV5-5 and TRBJ1-4; D remains unclear. Germline-derived CDR1 and CDR2 are SGHKS and YYEKEE (reference sequence). Trimming pared 0 bases from V and 4 bases from J, leaving 13 bases between. This CDR3 spans 16 amino acids.

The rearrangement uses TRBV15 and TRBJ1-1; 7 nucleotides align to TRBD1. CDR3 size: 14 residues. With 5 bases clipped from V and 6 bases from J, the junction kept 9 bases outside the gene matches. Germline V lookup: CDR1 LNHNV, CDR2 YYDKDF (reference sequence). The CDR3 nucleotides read TGTGCCACCAGCTTCGACAGGGTACAACCTGAAGCTTTCTTT. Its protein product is CATSFDRVQPEAFF.

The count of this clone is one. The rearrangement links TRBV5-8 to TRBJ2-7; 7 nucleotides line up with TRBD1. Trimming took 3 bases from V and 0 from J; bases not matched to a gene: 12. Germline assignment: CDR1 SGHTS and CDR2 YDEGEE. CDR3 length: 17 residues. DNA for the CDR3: TGTGCCAGCAGCTCTATCGAACGGGACAGCATCTCCTACGAGCAGTACTTC. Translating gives CASSSIERDSISYEQYF.

This chain's CDR3 is CASLRGSHTDTQYF. CDR3 bases: TGTGCCAGCTTAAGGGGGTCTCACACAGATACGCAGTATTTT. This chain joins TRBV11-2 and TRBJ2-3; possibly TRBD1 for D (6 bases). The ends were cut back, 8 bases at V and 2 bases at J, with 14 bases in the middle. This CDR3 comprises 14 residues. CDR1 is SGHAT, CDR2 FQNNGV, per germline.

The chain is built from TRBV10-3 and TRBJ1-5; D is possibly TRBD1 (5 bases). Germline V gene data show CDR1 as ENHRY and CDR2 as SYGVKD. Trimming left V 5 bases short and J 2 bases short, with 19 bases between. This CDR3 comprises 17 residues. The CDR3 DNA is TGTGCCATCAGTTCCCGGGACGGAACCCTAGGCAATCAGCCCCAGCATTTT. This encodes CAISSRDGTLGNQPQHF.

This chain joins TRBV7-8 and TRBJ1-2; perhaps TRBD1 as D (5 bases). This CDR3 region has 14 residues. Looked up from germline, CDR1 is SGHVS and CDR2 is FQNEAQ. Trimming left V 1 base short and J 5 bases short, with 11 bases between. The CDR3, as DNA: TGTGCCAGCAGCTTAGAGAGGGGATTATATGGCTACACCTTC. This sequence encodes CASSLERGLYGYTF. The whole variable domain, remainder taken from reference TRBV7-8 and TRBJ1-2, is GAGVSQSPRYKVAKRGQDVALRCDPISGHVSLFWYQQALGQGPEFLTYFQNEAQLDKSGLPSDRFFAERPEGSVSTLKIQRTQQEDSAVYLCASSLERGLYGYTFGSGTRLTVV.

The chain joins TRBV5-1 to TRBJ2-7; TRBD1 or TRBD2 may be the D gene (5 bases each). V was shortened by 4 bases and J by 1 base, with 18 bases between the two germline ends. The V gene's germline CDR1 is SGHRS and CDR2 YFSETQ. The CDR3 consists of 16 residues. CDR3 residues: CASSGSDSGGSYEQYF. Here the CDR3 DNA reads TGCGCCAGCAGCGGATCAGACAGTGGCGGGTCCTACGAGCAGTACTTC.

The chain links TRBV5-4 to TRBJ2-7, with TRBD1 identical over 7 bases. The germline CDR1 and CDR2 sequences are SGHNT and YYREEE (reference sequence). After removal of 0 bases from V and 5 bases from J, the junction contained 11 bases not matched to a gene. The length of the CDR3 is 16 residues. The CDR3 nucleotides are TGTGCCAGCAGCTTGGCGGGGACAGCTGTAAGCAACGAGCAGTACTTC. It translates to CASSLAGTAVSNEQYF.

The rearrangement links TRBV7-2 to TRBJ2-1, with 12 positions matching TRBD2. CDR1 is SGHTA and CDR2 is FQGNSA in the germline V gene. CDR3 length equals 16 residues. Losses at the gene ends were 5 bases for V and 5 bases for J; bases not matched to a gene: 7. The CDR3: CASSALAGGPNNEQFF. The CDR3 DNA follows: TGTGCCAGCAGCGCCCTAGCGGGAGGGCCAAACAATGAGCAGTTCTTC.

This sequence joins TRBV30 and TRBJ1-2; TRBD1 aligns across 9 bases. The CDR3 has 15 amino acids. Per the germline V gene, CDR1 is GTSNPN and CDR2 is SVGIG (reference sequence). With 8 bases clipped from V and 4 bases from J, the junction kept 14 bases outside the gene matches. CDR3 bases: TGTGCCCTAACACCGATCCGGGACAGGGTCTATGGCTACACCTTC. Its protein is CALTPIRDRVYGYTF. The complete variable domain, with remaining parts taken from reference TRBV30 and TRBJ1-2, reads SQTIHQWPATLVQPVGSPLSLECTVEGTSNPNLYWYRQAAGRGLQLLFYSVGIGQISSEVPQNLSASRPQDRQFILSSKKLLLSDSGFYLCALTPIRDRVYGYTFGSGTRLTVV.

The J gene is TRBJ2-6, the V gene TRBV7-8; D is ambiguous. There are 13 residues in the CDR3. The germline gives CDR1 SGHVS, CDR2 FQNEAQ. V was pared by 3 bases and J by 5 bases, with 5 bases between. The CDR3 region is CASSFVRANVLTF. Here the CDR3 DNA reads TGTGCCAGCAGCTTTGTCAGGGCCAACGTCCTGACTTTC.

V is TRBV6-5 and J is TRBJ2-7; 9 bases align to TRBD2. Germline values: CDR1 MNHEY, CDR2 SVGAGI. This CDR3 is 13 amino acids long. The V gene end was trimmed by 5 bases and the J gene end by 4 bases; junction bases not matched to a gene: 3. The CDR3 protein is CASSKGLAYEQYF. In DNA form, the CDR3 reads TGTGCCAGCAGTAAGGGACTAGCTTACGAGCAGTACTTC.

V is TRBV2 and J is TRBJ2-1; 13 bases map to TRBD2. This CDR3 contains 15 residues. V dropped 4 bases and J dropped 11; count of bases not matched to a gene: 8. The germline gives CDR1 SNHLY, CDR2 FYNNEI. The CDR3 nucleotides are TGTGCCAGCAGTGGTTCGACTAGCGGGAGGATGCAGCAGTTCTTC. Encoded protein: CASSGSTSGRMQQFF. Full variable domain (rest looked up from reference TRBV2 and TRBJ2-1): EPEVTQTPSHQVTQMGQEVILRCVPISNHLYFYWYRQILGQKVEFLVSFYNNEISEKSEIFDDQFSVERPDGSNFTLKIRSTKLEDSAMYFCASSGSTSGRMQQFFGPGTRLTVL.

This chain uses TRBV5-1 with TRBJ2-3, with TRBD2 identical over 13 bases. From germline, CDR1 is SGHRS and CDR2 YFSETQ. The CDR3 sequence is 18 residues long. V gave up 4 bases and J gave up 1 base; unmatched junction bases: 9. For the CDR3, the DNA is TGCGCCAGCAGCCAAACTAGCGGGAGGGCCCGTGGCACAGATACGCAGTATTTT. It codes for CASSQTSGRARGTDTQYF.

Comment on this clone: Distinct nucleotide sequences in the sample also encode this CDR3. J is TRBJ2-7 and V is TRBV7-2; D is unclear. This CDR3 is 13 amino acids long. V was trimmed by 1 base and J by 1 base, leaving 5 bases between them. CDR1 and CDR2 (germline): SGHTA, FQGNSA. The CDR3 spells CASSLDGSYEQYF. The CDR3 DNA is TGTGCCAGCAGCTTAGACGGATCCTACGAGCAGTACTTC.

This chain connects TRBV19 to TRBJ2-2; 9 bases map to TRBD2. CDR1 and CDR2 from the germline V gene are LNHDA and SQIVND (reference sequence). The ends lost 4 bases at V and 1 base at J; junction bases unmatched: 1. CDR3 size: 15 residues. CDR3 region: CASSTLAGNTGELFF. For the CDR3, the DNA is TGTGCCAGTAGTACACTAGCGGGGAACACCGGGGAGCTGTTTTTT.

The CDR3 is CASSIPDEQYF. CDR3 DNA: TGTGCCAGTAGTATACCCGACGAGCAGTACTTC. The chain couples TRBV19 to TRBJ2-7, with D unclear. The V and J ends lost 2 bases and 5 bases respectively, with 4 bases between them. CDR3 size: 11 residues. Per the germline V gene, CDR1 is LNHDA and CDR2 is SQIVND (reference sequence).

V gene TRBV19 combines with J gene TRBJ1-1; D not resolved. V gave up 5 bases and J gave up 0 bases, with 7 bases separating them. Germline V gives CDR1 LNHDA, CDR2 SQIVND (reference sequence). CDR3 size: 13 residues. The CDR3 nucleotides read TGTGCCAGTAGTTTCGCCATGAACACTGAAGCTTTCTTT. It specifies CASSFAMNTEAFF. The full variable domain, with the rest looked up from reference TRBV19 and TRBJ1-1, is DGGITQSPKYLFRKEGQNVTLSCEQNLNHDAMYWYRQDPGQGLRLIYYSQIVNDFQKGDIAEGYSVSREKKESFPLTVTSAQKNPTAFYLCASSFAMNTEAFFGQGTRLTVV.